These T cell receptor beta chains were read from a single sample in a study of blood T cell repertoires in COVID-19. TCRdb's table, derived via immunoSEQ multiplex PCR, lists solely in-frame clones and lacks some. This sample carries roughly 190,000 clones, about 95% of them seen once, and the ten largest clones take 0.7% to 0.8%. The specimen was peripheral blood. The receptor source for this set is a man aged 30 to 39 with COVID-19, enrolled during active disease. The conserved cysteine and the conserved F or W are not part of the CDR3 here.

V gene | CDR3 protein
TRBV7-9 | ASSLFRADSPLH
TRBV11-2 | ASSLHGTDYGYT
TRBV10-3 | AGNSGFPYEQY
TRBV7-9 | ASSLTGATNEKLF
TRBV5-1 | ASSLAVGGADEQF
TRBV4-1 | ASSQVVGGQPQH
TRBV5-1 | ASSLDGNSNQPQH
TRBV6-6 | ASSQGGSNYGYT
TRBV9 | ASSVGRGRGGGAF
TRBV28 | ASSLTGNVRPEAF
TRBV29-1 | SVDRDTQY
TRBV6-5 | ASSYSIFQGEGYT
TRBV9 | ASSPPRGTGELF
TRBV18 | ASPRGGRIGEKLF